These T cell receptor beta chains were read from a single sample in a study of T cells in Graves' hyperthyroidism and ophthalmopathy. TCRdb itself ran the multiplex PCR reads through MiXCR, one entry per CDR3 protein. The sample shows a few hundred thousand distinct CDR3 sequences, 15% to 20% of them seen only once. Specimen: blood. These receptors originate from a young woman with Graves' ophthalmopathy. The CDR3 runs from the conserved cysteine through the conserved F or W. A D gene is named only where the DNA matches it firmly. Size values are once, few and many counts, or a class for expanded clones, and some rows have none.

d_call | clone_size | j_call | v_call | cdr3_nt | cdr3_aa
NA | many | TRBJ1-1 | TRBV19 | TGTGCCAGTAGTATACAGGGAGGGAACACTGAAGCTTTCTTT | CASSIQGGNTEAFF
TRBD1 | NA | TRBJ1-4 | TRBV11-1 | TGCGCCAGCAGCCAAGGTTTCGGGACAGGGGGCGAAACTAATGAAAAACTGTTTTTT | CASSQGFGTGGETNEKLFF
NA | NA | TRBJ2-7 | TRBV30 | TGTGCCTGGAAAAAGTATGGACTCTCCTACGAGCAGTACTTC | CAWKKYGLSYEQYF
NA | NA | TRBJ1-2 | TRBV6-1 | TGTGCCAGCAGGCTAGTGGGAGCCTATGGCTACACCTTC | CASRLVGAYGYTF
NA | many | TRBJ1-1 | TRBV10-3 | TGTGCCATCAGTAATGACAAGGGAAGACGTTTCTTT | CAISNDKGRRFF
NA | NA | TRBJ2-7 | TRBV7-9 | TGTGCCAGCAGCTTCGGCTCGAGGGCTCGGGGCTCCTACGAGCAGTACTTC | CASSFGSRARGSYEQYF
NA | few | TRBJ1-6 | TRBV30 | TGTGCCTGGAGTAGGGGGGTAGGTTCACCCCTCCACTTT | CAWSRGVGSPLHF
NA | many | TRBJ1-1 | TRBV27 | TGTGCCAGCAGTTTAATGGCAGGGGTCGACACTGAAGCTTTCTTT | CASSLMAGVDTEAFF
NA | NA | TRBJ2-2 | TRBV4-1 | TGCGCCAGCAGCCAATGGGGGAACGAGAACACCGGGGAGCTGTTTTTT | CASSQWGNENTGELFF
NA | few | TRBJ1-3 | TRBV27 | TGTGCCAGCAAACTACAGGGCCCGGCTGGAAACACCATATATTTT | CASKLQGPAGNTIYF
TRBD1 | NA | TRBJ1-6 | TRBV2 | TGTGCCAGCAGTGACGTGGGACAGCCAAATTCACCCCTCCACTTT | CASSDVGQPNSPLHF
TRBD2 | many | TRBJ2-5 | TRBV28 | TGTGCCAGCAGTTTAGAGGGACTACTTTCTGGGGAGACCCAGTACTTC | CASSLEGLLSGETQYF
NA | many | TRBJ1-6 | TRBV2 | TGTGCCAGCAGTGAAGCGCTGGGGAAATCACCCCTCCACTTT | CASSEALGKSPLHF
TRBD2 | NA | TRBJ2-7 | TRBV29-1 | TGCAGCGTTGAACCTAGCGGGGGACCCTACGAGCAGTACTTC | CSVEPSGGPYEQYF
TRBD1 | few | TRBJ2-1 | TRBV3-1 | TGTGCCAGCAGCCGAGGGACAGACAATGAGCAGTTCTTC | CASSRGTDNEQFF
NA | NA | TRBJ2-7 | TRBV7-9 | TGTGCCAGCAGCTCCGACGGAGTTATCTACGAGCAGTACTTC | CASSSDGVIYEQYF
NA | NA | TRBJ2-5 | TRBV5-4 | TGTGCCAGCAGCTGGGGGGCAGGGGCGTACCAAGAGACCCAGTACTTC | CASSWGAGAYQETQYF
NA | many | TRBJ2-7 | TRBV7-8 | TGTGCCAGCATCCCTGTCGGGAGCTCCTACGAGCAGTACTTC | CASIPVGSSYEQYF
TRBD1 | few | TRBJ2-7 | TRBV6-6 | TGTGCCAGCAGTTACGGGACAGGGCCGGAGGAGCAGTACTTC | CASSYGTGPEEQYF
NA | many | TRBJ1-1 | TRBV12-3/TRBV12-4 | TGTGCCAGCAGTTTAGCGCCAGCATCGGAAGCTTTCTTT | CASSLAPASEAFF
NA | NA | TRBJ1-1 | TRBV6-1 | TGTGCCAGCACGCAGGACACCGGCACTGAAGCTTTCTTT | CASTQDTGTEAFF
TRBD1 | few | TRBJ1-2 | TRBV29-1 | TGCAGCGTCGAAGTCGCGGATACAGGGGATGGCTACACCTTC | CSVEVADTGDGYTF
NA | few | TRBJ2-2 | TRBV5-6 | TGTGCCAGCAGCTCCGCCCGCCAGCTGTTTTTT | CASSSARQLFF
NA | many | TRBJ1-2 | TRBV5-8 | TGTGCCAGCAGCTTGGAGGCAGGATCGAGCTATGGCTACACCTTC | CASSLEAGSSYGYTF
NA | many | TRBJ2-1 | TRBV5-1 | TGCGCCAGCAGCTTGGAGGGAAGGGGCGATGAGCAGTTCTTC | CASSLEGRGDEQFF
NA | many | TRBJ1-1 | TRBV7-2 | TGTGCCAGCAGCCAATCCCTGGGGGGGTATGAAGCTTTCTTT | CASSQSLGGYEAFF
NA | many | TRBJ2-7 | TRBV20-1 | TGCAGTGCTAGAGATCGGAGCGGGCTTTACGAGCAGTACTTC | CSARDRSGLYEQYF
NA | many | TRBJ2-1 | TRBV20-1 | TGCAGTGCTAGGCTATACAATGAGCAGTTCTTC | CSARLYNEQFF
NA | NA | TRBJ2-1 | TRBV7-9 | TGTGCCAGCAGCGCGGACCCTCCCCCAAGGAATGAGCAGTTCTTC | CASSADPPPRNEQFF
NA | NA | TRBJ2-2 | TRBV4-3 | TGCGCCAGCAGCCAAGATATGTGGGAGACCACCGGGGAGCTGTTTTTT | CASSQDMWETTGELFF
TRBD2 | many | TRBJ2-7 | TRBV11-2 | TGTGCCAGCAGCGTCGGGACTAGCGATGCCTACGAGCAGTACTTC | CASSVGTSDAYEQYF
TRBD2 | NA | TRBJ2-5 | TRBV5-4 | TGTGCCAGCAGCTGGAAGTTAGCGGGGAGAGGTGGGACCCAGTACTTC | CASSWKLAGRGGTQYF